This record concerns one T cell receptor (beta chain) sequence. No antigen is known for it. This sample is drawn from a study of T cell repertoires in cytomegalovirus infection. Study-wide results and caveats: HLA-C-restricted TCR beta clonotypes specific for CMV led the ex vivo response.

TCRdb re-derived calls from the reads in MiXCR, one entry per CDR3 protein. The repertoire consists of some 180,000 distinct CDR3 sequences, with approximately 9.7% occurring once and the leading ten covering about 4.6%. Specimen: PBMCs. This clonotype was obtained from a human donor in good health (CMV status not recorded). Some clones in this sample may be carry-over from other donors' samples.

The CDR3 protein is CASSPTITGFF. In nucleotides, the CDR3 is TGTGCCAGCAGCCCGACCATAACGGGTTTCTTT. This chain uses TRBV7-9 with TRBJ1-1, with D unresolved. Trimming took off 5 bases at V and 13 bases at J, with 14 bases between the two ends. CDR1 and CDR2 (germline): SEHNR, FQNEAQ (reference sequence). The length of the CDR3 is 11 residues.